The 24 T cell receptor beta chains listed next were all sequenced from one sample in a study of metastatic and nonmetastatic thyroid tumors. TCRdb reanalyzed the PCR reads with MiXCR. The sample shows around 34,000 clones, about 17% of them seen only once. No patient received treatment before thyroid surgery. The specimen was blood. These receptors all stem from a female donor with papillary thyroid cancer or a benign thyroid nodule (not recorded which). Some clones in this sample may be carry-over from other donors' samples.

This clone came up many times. The CDR3 protein is CASSLDGVNTEAFF. The DNA of the CDR3 is TGTGCCAGCAGCTTAGATGGGGTAAACACTGAAGCTTTCTTT. The chain carries TRBV7-8 and TRBJ1-1, with D uncertain. V was pared by 1 base and J by 2 bases, with 8 bases between. The CDR3 spans 14 residues. Germline V CDR1 and CDR2: SGHVS, FQNEAQ.

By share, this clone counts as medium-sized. In DNA, the CDR3 is TGTGCCAGCAGCCCCGGGCAGGGGGCCTATAATTCACCCCTCCACTTT. This gives the protein CASSPGQGAYNSPLHF. The chain links TRBV9 to TRBJ1-6, with TRBD1 identical over 7 bases. Germline-derived CDR1 and CDR2 are SGDLS and YYNGEE. J was trimmed by 2 bases and V by 4 bases; bases with no gene match: 6. The CDR3 covers 16 residues.

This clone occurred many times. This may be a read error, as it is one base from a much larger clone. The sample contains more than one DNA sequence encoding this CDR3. As DNA, the CDR3 is TGTGCCAGCAGTTACTCGGGACGGGGGTACGAGCAGTACTTC. This encodes CASSYSGRGYEQYF. This chain links TRBV6-2 or TRBV6-3 with TRBJ2-7; weak D call: TRBD2 (6 bases). Germline V CDR1 and CDR2: MNHEY, SVGEGT. Trimming stripped 0 bases from V and 4 bases from J, with 10 bases between. The length of the CDR3 is 14 residues.

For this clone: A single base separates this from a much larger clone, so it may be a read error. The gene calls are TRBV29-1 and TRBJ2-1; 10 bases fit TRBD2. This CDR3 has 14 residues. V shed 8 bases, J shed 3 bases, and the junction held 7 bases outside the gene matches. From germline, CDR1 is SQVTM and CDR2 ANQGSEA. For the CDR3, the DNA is TGCAGCTCATCTAGCGGGAGTCTCTACAATGAGCAGTTCTTC. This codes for CSSSSGSLYNEQFF.

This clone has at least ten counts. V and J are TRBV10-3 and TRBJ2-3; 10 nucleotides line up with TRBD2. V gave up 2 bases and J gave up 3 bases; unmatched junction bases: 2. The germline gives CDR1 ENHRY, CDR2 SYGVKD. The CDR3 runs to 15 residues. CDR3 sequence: CAISEGLAETDTQYF. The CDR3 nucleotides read TGTGCCATCAGTGAGGGACTAGCGGAAACAGATACGCAGTATTTT.

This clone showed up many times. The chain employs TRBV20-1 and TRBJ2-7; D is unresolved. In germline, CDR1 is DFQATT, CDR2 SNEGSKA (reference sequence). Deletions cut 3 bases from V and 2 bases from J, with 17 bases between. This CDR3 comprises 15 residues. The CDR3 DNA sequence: TGCAGTGCTAGGTACCAGCGAAACCCAACCTACGAGCAGTACTTC. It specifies CSARYQRNPTYEQYF.

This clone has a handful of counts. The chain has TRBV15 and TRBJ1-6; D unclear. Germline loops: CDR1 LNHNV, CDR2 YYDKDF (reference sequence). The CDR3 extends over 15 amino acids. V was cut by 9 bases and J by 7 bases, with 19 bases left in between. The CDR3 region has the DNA TGTGCCACAAGCCTTAGTCGGCGGACGAATTCACCCCTCCACTTT. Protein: CATSLSRRTNSPLHF.

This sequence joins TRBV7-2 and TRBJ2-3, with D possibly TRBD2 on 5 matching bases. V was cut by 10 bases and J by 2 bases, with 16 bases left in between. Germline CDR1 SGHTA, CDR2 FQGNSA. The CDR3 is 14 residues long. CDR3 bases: TGTGCCACCCCCAAAGCGGTCGTCACAGATACGCAGTATTTT. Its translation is CATPKAVVTDTQYF. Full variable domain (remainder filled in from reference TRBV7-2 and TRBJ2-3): GAGVSQSPSNKVTEKGKDVELRCDPISGHTALYWYRQSLGQGLEFLIYFQGNSAPDKSGLPSDRFSAERTGGSVSTLTIQRTQQEDSAVYLCATPKAVVTDTQYFGPGTRLTVL.

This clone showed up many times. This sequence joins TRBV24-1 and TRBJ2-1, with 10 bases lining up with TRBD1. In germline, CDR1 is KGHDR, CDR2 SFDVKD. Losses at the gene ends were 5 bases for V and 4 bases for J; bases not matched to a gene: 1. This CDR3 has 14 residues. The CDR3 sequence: CATSGTGGYNEQFF. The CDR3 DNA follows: TGTGCCACCAGTGGGACAGGGGGATACAATGAGCAGTTCTTC.

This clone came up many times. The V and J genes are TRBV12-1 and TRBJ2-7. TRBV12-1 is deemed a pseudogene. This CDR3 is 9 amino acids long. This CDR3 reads CASSYEQYF. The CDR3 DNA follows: TGTGCCAGCTCCTACGAGCAGTACTTC.

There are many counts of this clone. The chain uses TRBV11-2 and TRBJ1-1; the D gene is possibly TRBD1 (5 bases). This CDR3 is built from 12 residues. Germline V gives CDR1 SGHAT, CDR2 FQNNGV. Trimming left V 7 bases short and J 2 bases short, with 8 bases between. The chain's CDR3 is CASTGTNTEAFF. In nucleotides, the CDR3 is TGTGCCAGCACAGGGACCAACACTGAAGCTTTCTTT.

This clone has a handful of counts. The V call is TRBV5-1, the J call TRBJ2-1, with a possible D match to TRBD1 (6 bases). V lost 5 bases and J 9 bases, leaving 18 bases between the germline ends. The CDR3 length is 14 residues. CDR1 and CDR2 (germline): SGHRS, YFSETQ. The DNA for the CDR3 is TGCGCCAGCAGTACTATTCAGGGGATCAGTGAGCAGTTCTTC. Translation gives CASSTIQGISEQFF.

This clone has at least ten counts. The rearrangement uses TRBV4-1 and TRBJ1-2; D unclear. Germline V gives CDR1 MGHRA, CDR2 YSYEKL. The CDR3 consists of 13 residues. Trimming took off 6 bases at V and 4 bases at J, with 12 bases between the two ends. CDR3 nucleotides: TGCGCCAGCAGGCTTACTACCAGCTATGGCTACACCTTC. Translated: CASRLTTSYGYTF.

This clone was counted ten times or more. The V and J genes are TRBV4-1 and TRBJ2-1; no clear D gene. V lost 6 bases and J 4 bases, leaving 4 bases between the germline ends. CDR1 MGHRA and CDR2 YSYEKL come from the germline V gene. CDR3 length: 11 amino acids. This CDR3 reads CASRQYNEQFF. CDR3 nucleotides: TGCGCCAGCAGACAGTACAATGAGCAGTTCTTC.

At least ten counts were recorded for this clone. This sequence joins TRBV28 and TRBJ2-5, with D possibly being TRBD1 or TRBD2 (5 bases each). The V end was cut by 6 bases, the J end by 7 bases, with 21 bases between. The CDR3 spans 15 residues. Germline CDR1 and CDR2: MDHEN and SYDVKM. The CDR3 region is CASSPRGAKSGTQYF. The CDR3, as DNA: TGTGCCAGCAGCCCCAGAGGGGCGAAGTCAGGGACCCAGTACTTC.

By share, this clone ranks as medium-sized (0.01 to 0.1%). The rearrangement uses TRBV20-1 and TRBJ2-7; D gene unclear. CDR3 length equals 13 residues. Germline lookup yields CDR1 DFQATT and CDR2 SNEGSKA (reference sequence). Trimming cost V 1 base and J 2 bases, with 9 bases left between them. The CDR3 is CSARVAQTYEQYF. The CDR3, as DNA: TGCAGTGCTAGAGTTGCACAGACCTACGAGCAGTACTTC.

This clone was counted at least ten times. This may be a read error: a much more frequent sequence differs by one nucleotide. The CDR3 region is CSARGRGQCLIDYGYTF. CDR3 DNA: TGCAGTGCTAGAGGGCGGGGACAGTGCCTCATCGACTATGGCTACACCTTC. The J gene is TRBJ1-2, the V gene TRBV20-1; 7 bases map to TRBD1. This CDR3 has 17 amino acids. Germline V gene lookup returns CDR1 DFQATT and CDR2 SNEGSKA (reference sequence). Germline trimming cut 1 base from V and 3 bases from J; bases unmatched to any gene: 14.

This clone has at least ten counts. The CDR3 sequence is CASSLLDRPNTGELFF. CDR3 sequence (DNA): TGTGCCAGCAGCCTCCTGGACAGACCTAACACCGGGGAGCTGTTTTTT. The chain couples TRBV5-5 to TRBJ2-2; weak D call: TRBD1 (6 bases). The CDR3 runs 16 residues. Germline assignment: CDR1 SGHKS and CDR2 YYEKEE (reference sequence). With 4 bases removed from V and 2 bases from J, the gap between germline ends came to 15 bases.

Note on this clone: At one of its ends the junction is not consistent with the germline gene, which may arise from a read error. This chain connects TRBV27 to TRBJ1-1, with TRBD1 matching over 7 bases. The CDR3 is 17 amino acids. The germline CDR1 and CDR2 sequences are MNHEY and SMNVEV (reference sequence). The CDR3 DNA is TGTGCCAACAGTGGACCTCGCGGACCAGGGGGTGTCACTGAAGCCTTCTTT. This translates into CANSGPRGPGGVTEAFF.

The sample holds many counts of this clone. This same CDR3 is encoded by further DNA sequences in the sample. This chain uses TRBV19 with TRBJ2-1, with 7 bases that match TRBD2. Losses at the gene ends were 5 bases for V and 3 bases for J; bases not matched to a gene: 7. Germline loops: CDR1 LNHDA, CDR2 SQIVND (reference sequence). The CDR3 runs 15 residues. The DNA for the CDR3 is TGTGCCAGTAGTTCGGGTCTAGCGGACTACAATGAGCAGTTCTTC. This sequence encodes CASSSGLADYNEQFF.

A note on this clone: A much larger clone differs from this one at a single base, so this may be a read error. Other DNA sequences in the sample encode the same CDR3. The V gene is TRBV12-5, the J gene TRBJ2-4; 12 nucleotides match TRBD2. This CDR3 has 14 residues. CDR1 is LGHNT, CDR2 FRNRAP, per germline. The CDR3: CASLAGGDKNIQYF. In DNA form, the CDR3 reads TGTGCTAGCCTAGCGGGAGGGGACAAAAACATCCAGTACTTC. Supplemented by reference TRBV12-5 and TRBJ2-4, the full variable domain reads DARVTQTPRHKVTEMGQEVTMRCQPILGHNTVFWYRQTMMQGLELLAYFRNRAPLDDSGMPKDRFSAEMPDATLATLKIQPSEPRDSAVYFCASLAGGDKNIQYFGAGTRLSVL.

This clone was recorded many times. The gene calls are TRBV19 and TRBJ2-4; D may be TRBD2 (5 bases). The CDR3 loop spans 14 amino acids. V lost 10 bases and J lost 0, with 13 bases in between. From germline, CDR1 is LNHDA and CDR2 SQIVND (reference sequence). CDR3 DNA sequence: TGTGCCACGTGCGGCGGACTAGCCAAAAACATTCAGTACTTC. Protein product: CATCGGLAKNIQYF.

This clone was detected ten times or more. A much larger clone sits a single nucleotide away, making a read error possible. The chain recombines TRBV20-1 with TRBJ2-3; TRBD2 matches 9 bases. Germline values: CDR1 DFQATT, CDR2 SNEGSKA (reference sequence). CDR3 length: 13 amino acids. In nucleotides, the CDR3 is TGCAGTGCTAGGAGGGGCGGGAGGGGAACGCGGTATTTT. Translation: CSARRGGRGTRYF.

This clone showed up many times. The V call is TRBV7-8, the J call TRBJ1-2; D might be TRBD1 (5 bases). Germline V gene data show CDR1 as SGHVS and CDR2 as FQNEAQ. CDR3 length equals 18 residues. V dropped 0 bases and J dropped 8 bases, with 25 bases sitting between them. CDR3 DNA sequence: TGTGCCAGCAGCTTAGCGGGAGGGGCCGGGGCCCTCCTGGGGGGCTACACCTTC. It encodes CASSLAGGAGALLGGYTF.